These 7 T cell receptor beta chains were all obtained from the same sample, sequenced in a study of blood T cell repertoires in COVID-19. Sequencing used immunoSEQ multiplex PCR; TCRdb keeps in-frame clones, though not all of them. The data show a few hundred thousand clones, approximately 88% seen once. The sample consisted of peripheral blood. Source of these receptors: a woman aged 30 to 39 who had recovered from COVID-19.

V usage is TRBV7-2 and J usage is TRBJ2-7, with TRBD1 matching 12 bases. This CDR3 comprises 14 residues. V was pared by 8 bases and J by 4 bases, with 6 bases of the junction left unmatched. Germline loops: CDR1 SGHTA, CDR2 FQGNSA. The CDR3 spells CASQRDRGRYEQYF. In DNA, the CDR3 is TGTGCCAGCCAGAGGGACAGGGGGCGATACGAGCAGTACTTC.

The V call is TRBV11-3, the J call TRBJ2-1; 11 bases agree with TRBD2. Germline V gene sequence: CDR1 SGHNT, CDR2 YENEEA. J lost 3 bases, V lost 1 base, and 2 bases had no gene match. This CDR3 comprises 16 residues. CDR3 DNA: TGTGCCAGCAGCTTAGGTGGGACTAGCGGCTACAATGAGCAGTTCTTC. Amino acids: CASSLGGTSGYNEQFF.

This rearrangement joins TRBV5-1 to TRBJ1-2; the D is unclear. Trimming removed 4 bases from V and 1 base from J, with 17 bases in between. This CDR3 is built from 16 residues. Germline lookup yields CDR1 SGHRS and CDR2 YFSETQ. This CDR3 is CASSNHHHDSNYGYTF. In DNA form, the CDR3 reads TGCGCCAGCAGCAACCACCACCACGATAGTAACTATGGCTACACCTTC.

This clone has a single count. The chain links TRBV7-9 to TRBJ1-1; 10 bases line up with TRBD1. Trimming cost V 5 bases and J 3 bases; bases outside gene matches: 9. This CDR3 has 16 amino acids. Germline V gives CDR1 SEHNR, CDR2 FQNEAQ (reference sequence). The CDR3 DNA sequence: TGTGCCAGCAGCCCCCGACAGGGGGCCAAGGACACTGAAGCTTTCTTT. It specifies CASSPRQGAKDTEAFF.

V and J are TRBV13 and TRBJ2-1; D gene uncertain. Deletions cut 0 bases from V and 10 bases from J, with 7 bases between. The CDR3 has 12 amino acids. Germline-derived CDR1 and CDR2 are PRHDT and FYEKMQ (reference sequence). The CDR3 loop is CASSLGLGEQFF. As DNA, the CDR3 is TGTGCCAGCAGCTTAGGGTTGGGCGAGCAGTTCTTC. The whole variable domain, filled in from reference TRBV13 and TRBJ2-1, reads AAGVIQSPRHLIKEKRETATLKCYPIPRHDTVYWYQQGPGQDPQFLISFYEKMQSDKGSIPDRFSAQQFSDYHSELNMSSLELGDSALYFCASSLGLGEQFFGPGTRLTVL.

The chain employs TRBV4-2 and TRBJ1-3, with 8 bases aligning to TRBD1. The V gene end was trimmed by 0 bases and the J gene end by 3 bases; junction bases not matched to a gene: 10. This CDR3 comprises 18 residues. Germline assignment: CDR1 LGHNA and CDR2 YNFKEQ. CDR3 DNA sequence: TGTGCCAGCAGCCAAGAATCTAGCCCCAGGGGGCTTGGAAACACCATATATTTT. Encoded protein: CASSQESSPRGLGNTIYF.

A note on this clone: Germline is not matched at one junction end, which may reflect a read error. The chain carries TRBV24-1 and TRBJ1-1; 7 positions agree with TRBD1. In germline, CDR1 is KGHDR, CDR2 SFDVKD. The CDR3 has 12 residues. For the CDR3, the DNA is TGTGCCACCAGTGATCCCGGGACAGTCATCTACTTT. It specifies CATSDPGTVIYF.